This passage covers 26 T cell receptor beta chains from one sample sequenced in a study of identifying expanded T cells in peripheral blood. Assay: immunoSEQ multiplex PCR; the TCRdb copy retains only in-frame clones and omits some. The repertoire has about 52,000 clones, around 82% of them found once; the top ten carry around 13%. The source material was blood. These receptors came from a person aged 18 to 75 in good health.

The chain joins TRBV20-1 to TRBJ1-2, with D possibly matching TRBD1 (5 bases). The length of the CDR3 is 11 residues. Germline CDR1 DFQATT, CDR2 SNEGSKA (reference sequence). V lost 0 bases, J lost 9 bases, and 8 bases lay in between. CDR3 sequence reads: CSARDPGRYTF. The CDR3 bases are TGCAGTGCTAGAGACCCAGGGCGCTACACCTTC.

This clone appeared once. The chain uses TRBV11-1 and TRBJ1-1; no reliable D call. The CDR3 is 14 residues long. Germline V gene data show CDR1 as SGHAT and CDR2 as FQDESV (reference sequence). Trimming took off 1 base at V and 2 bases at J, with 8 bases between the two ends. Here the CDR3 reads CASSLGPTNTEAFF. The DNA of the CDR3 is TGTGCCAGCAGCTTAGGACCGACCAACACTGAAGCTTTCTTT.

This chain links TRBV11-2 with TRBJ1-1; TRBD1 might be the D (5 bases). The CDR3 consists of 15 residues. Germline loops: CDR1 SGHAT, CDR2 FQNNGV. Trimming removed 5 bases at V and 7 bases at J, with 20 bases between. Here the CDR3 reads CASSRALGESSEAFF. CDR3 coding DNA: TGTGCCAGCAGCCGGGCACTGGGGGAAAGTAGTGAAGCTTTCTTT.

In DNA, the CDR3 is TGTGCCAGCAGCTTAAGCGGGGGGAGGACAGATACGCAGTATTTT. Residues: CASSLSGGRTDTQYF. The chain is built from TRBV7-9 and TRBJ2-3; TRBD2 agrees at 9 bases. CDR1 SEHNR and CDR2 FQNEAQ come from the germline V gene (reference sequence). V was clipped by 2 bases and J by 3 bases; unmatched bases: 3. CDR3 length equals 15 residues.

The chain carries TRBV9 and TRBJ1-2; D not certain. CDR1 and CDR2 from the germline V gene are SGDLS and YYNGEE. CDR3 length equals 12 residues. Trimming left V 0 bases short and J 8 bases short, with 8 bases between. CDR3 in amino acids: CASSVGEYGYTF. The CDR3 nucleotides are TGTGCCAGCAGCGTAGGGGAATACGGCTACACCTTC.

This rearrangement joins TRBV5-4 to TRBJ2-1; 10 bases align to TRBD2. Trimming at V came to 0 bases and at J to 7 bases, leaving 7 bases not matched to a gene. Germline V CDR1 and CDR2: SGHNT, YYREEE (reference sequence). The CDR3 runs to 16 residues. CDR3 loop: CASSLGASGSTNEQFF. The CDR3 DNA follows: TGTGCCAGCAGCTTGGGGGCTAGCGGGAGTACAAATGAGCAGTTCTTC.

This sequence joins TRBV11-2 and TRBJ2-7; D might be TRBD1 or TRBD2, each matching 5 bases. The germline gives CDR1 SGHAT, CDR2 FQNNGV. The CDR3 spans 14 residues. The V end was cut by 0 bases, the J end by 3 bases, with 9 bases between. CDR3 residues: CASSLERDVYEQYF. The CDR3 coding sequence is TGTGCCAGCAGCTTAGAAAGGGACGTCTACGAGCAGTACTTC.

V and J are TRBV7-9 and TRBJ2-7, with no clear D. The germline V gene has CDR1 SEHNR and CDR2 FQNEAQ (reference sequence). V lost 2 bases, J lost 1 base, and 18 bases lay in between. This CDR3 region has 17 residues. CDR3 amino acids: CASSLTGGVVGSYEQYF. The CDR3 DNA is TGTGCCAGCAGCTTAACCGGTGGGGTCGTGGGGTCCTACGAGCAGTACTTC.

This CDR3 reads CASSLGIYRNTEAFF. CDR3 sequence (DNA): TGTGCCAGTAGCCTCGGGATTTATCGGAACACTGAAGCTTTCTTT. The chain combines TRBV19 with TRBJ1-1; D call uncertain. The germline V gene has CDR1 LNHDA and CDR2 SQIVND (reference sequence). The germline V and J ends were trimmed by 6 bases and 1 base, with 15 bases remaining between them. The CDR3 covers 15 residues.

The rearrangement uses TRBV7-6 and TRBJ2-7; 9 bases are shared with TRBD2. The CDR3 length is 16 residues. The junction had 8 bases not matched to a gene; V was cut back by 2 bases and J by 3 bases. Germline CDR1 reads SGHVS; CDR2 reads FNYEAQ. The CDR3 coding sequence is TGTGCCAGCAGCTTATACGGGACTAGCAGAGACTACGAGCAGTACTTC. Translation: CASSLYGTSRDYEQYF.

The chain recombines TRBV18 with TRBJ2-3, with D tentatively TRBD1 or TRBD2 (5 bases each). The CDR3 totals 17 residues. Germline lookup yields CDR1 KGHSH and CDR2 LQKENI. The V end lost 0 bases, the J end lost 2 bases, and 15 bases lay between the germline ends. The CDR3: CASSPPGRGTTTDTQYF. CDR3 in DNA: TGTGCCAGCTCACCACCTGGCCGGGGCACGACCACAGATACGCAGTATTTT. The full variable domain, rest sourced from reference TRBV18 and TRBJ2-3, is NAGVMQNPRHLVRRRGQEARLRCSPMKGHSHVYWYRQLPEEGLKFMVYLQKENIIDESGMPKERFSAEFPKEGPSILRIQQVVRGDSAAYFCASSPPGRGTTTDTQYFGPGTRLTVL.

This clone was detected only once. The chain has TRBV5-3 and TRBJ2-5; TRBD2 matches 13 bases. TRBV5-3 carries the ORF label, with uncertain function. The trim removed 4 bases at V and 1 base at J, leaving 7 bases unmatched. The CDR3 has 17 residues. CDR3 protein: CARSRRLAGGLQETQYF. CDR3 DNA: TGTGCCAGAAGCCGACGACTAGCGGGAGGACTCCAAGAGACCCAGTACTTC.

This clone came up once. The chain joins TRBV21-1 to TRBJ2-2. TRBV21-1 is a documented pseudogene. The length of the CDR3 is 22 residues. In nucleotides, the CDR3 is TGTGCCAGCAGCAACGGGGGGCACCGGGACAGACGCCTTCAAATCTACACCGGGGAGCTGTTTTTT. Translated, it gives CASSNGGHRDRRLQIYTGELFF.

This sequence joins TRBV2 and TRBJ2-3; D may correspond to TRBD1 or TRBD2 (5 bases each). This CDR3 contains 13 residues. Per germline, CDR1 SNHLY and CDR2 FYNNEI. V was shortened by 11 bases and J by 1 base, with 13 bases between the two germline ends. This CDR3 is CAGERDGTDTQYF. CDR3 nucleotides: TGTGCCGGTGAACGGGACGGCACAGATACGCAGTATTTT.

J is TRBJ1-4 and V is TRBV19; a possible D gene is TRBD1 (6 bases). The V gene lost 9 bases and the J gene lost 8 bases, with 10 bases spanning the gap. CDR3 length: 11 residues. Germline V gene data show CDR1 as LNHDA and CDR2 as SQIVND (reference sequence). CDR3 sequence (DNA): TGTGCCAGCCGGGGGGGCGAAAAACTGTTTTTT. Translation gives CASRGGEKLFF. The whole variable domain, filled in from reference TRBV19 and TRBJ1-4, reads DGGITQSPKYLFRKEGQNVTLSCEQNLNHDAMYWYRQDPGQGLRLIYYSQIVNDFQKGDIAEGYSVSREKKESFPLTVTSAQKNPTAFYLCASRGGEKLFFGSGTQLSVL.

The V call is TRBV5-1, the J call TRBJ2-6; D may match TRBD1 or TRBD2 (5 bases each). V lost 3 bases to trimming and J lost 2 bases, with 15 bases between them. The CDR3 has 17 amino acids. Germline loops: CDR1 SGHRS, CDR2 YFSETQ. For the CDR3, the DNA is TGCGCCAGCAGCTCGGGATCCCAGGGAACTGGGGCCAACGTCCTGACTTTC. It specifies CASSSGSQGTGANVLTF.

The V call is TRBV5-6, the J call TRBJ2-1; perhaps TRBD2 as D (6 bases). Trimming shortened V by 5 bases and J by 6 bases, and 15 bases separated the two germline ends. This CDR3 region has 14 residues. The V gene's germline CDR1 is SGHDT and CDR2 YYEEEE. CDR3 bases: TGTGCCAGCAGTCCTCAGACTAGTTCCAATGAGCAGTTCTTC. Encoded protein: CASSPQTSSNEQFF.

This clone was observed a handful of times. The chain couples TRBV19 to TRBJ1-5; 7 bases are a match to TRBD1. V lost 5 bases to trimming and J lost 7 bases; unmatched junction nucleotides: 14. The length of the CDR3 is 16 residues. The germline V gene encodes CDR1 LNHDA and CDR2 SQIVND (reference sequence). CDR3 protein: CASSPLTGSGMQPQHF. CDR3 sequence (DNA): TGTGCCAGTAGTCCCTTGACAGGGTCAGGAATGCAGCCCCAGCATTTT.

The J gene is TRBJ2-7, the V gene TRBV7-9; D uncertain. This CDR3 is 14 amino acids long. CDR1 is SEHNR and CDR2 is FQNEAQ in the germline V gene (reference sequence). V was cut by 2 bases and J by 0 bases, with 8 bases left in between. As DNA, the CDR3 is TGTGCCAGCAGCTTAACGGCCAGCTCCTACGAGCAGTACTTC. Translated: CASSLTASSYEQYF. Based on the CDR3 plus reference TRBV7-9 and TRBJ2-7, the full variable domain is DTGVSQNPRHKITKRGQNVTFRCDPISEHNRLYWYRQTLGQGPEFLTYFQNEAQLEKSRLLSDRFSAERPKGSFSTLEIQRTEQGDSAMYLCASSLTASSYEQYFGPGTRLTVT.

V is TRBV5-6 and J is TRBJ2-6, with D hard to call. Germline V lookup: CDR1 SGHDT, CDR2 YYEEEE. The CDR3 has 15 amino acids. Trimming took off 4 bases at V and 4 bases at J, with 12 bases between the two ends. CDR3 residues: CASSPNGLGANVLTF. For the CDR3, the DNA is TGTGCCAGCAGCCCCAACGGGTTAGGGGCCAACGTCCTGACTTTC.

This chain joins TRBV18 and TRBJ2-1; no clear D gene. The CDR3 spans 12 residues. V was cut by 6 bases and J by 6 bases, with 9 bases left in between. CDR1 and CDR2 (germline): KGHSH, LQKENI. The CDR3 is CASSALGNEQFF. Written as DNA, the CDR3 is TGTGCCAGCTCCGCCCTCGGCAATGAGCAGTTCTTC.

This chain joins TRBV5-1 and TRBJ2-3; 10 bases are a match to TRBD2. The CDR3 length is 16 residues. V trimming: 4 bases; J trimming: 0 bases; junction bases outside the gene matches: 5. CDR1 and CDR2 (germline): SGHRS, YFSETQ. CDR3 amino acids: CASSRGTSDSTDTQYF. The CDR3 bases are TGCGCCAGCAGCAGGGGGACTAGCGATAGCACAGATACGCAGTATTTT.

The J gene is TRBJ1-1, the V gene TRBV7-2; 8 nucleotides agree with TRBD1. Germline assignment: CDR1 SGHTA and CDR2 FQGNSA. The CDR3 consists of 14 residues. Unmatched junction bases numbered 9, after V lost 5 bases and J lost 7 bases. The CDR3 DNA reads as TGTGCCAGCAGCATCCGACAGGGGCGCAGTGAAGCTTTCTTT. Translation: CASSIRQGRSEAFF.

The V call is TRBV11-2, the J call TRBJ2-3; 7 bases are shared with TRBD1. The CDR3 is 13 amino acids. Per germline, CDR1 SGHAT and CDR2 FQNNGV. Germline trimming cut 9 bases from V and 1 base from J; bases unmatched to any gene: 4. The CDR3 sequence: CASKRGRTDTQYF. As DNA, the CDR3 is TGTGCCAGTAAGAGGGGGCGCACAGATACGCAGTATTTT.

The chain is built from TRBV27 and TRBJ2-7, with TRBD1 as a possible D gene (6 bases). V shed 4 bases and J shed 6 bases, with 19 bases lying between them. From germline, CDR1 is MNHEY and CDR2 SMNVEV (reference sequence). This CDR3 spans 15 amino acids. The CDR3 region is CASSYLGRGPIEQYF. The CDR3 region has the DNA TGTGCCAGCAGTTACTTGGGCAGGGGACCCATCGAGCAGTACTTC.

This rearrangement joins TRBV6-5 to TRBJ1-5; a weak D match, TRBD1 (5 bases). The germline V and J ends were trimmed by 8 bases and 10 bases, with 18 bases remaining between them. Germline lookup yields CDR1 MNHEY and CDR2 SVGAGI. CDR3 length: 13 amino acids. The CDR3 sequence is CASRRDPSQPQHF. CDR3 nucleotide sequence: TGTGCCAGCCGTCGGGACCCGAGCCAACCCCAGCATTTT.